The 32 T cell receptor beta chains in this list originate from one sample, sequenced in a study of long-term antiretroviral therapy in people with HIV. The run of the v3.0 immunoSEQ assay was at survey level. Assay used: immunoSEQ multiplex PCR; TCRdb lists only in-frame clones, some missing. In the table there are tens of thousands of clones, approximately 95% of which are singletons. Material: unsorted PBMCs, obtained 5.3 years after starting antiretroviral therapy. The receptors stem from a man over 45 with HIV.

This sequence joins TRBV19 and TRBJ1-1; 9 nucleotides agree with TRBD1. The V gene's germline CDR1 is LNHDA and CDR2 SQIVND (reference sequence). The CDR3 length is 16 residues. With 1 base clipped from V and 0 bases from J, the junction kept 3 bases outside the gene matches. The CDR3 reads CASSIVTGGLNTEAFF. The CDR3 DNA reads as TGTGCCAGTAGTATAGTGACAGGGGGGCTGAACACTGAAGCTTTCTTT.

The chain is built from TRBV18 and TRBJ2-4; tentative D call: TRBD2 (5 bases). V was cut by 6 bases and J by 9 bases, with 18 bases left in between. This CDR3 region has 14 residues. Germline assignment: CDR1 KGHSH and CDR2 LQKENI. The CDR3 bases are TGTGCCAGCTCGCCGGTAGGAGGCGCAGGCATTCAGTACTTC. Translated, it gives CASSPVGGAGIQYF.

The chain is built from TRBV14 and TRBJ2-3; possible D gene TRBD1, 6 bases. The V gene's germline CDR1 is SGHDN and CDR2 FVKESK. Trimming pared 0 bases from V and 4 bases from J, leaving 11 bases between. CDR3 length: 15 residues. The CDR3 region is CASSQDQGIADTQYF. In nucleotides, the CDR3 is TGTGCCAGCAGCCAAGATCAGGGGATTGCAGATACGCAGTATTTT.

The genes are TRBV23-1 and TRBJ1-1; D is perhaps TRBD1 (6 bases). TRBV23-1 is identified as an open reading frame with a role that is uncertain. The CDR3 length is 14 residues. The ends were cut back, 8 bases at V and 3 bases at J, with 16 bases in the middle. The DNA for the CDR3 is TGCGCCAGCGCGTCACGAGAGGGGGACACTGAAGCTTTCTTT. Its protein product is CASASREGDTEAFF.

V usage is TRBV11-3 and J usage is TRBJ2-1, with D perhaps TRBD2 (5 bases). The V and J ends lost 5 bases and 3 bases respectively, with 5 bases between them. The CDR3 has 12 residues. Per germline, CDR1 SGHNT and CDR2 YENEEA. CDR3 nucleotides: TGTGCCAGCAGCCGGGGCTACAATGAGCAGTTCTTC. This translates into CASSRGYNEQFF.

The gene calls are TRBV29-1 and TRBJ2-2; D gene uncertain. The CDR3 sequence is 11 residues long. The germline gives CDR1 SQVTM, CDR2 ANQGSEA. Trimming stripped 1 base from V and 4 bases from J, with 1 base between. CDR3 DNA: TGCAGCGTTGAAGGCACCGGGGAGCTGTTTTTT. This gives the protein CSVEGTGELFF.

The CDR3 reads CASSQGDTEAFF. The CDR3 nucleotides are TGCGCCAGCAGCCAAGGGGACACTGAAGCTTTCTTT. V usage is TRBV4-1 and J usage is TRBJ1-1, with D unresolved. V was shortened by 1 base and J by 3 bases, with 3 bases between the two germline ends. The CDR3 is 12 amino acids. Germline V gene lookup returns CDR1 MGHRA and CDR2 YSYEKL.

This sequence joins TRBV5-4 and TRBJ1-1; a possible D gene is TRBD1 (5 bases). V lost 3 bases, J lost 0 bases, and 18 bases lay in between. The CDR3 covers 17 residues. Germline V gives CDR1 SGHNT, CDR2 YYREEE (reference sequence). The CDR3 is CASSWDPGRSVNTEAFF. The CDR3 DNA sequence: TGTGCCAGCAGCTGGGACCCGGGACGGTCGGTGAACACTGAAGCTTTCTTT.

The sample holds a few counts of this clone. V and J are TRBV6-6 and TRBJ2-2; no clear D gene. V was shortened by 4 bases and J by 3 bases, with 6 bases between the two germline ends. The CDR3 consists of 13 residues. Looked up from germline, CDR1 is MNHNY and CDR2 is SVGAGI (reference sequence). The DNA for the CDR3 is TGTGCCAGCAGTTCGAGTTACACCGGGGAGCTGTTTTTT. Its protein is CASSSSYTGELFF.

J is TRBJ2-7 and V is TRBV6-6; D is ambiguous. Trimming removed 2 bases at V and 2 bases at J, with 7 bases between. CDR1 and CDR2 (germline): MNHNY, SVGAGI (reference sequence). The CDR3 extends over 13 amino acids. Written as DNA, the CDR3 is TGTGCCAGCAGTTACGCAACCACCTACGAGCAGTACTTC. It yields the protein CASSYATTYEQYF.

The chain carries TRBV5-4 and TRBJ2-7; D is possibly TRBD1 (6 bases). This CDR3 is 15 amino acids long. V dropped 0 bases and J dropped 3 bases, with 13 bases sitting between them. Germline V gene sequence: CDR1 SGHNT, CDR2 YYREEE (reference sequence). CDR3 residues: CASSLDPGVGYEQYF. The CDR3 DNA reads TGTGCCAGCAGCTTGGATCCAGGGGTAGGCTACGAGCAGTACTTC.

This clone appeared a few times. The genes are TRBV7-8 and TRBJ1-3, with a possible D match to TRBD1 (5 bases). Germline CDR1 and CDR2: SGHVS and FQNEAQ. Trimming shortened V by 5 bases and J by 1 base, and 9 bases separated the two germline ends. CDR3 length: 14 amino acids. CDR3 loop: CASSPGGSGNTIYF. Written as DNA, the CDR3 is TGTGCCAGCAGCCCTGGGGGGTCTGGAAACACCATATATTTT.

The CDR3 here is CASSLEWGNGYTF. Written as DNA, the CDR3 is TGCGCCAGCAGCTTAGAGTGGGGGAACGGCTACACCTTC. The rearrangement links TRBV5-1 to TRBJ1-2; a possible D gene is TRBD1 (5 bases). CDR1 is SGHRS and CDR2 is YFSETQ in the germline V gene. The CDR3 totals 13 residues. V gave up 2 bases and J gave up 8 bases, with 13 bases separating them.

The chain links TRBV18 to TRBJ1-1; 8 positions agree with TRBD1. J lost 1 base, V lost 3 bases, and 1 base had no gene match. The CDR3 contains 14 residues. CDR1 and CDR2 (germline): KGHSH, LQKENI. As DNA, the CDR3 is TGTGCCAGCTCACCCGGGACAGGGAACACTGAAGCTTTCTTT. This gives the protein CASSPGTGNTEAFF.

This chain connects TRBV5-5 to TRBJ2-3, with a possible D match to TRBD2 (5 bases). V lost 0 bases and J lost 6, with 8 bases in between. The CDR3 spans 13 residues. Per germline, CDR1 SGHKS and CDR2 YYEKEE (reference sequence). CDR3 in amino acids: CASSLGGADTQYF. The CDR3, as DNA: TGTGCCAGCAGCTTGGGGGGAGCGGATACGCAGTATTTT.

CDR3 in amino acids: CASSSRTLGNTEAFF. The CDR3 nucleotides read TGTGCCAGCAGCTCTCGGACACTAGGGAACACTGAAGCTTTCTTT. V usage is TRBV13 and J usage is TRBJ1-1; TRBD1 is a possible D gene (5 bases). V lost 4 bases to trimming and J lost 1 base, with 13 bases between them. CDR1 is PRHDT, CDR2 FYEKMQ, per germline (reference sequence). The CDR3 is made up of 15 amino acids.

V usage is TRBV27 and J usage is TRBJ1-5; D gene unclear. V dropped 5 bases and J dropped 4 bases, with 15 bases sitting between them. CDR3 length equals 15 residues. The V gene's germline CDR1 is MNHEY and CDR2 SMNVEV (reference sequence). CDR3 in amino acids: CASSRYMGGNQPQHF. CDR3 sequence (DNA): TGTGCCAGCAGTCGATATATGGGAGGTAATCAGCCCCAGCATTTT.

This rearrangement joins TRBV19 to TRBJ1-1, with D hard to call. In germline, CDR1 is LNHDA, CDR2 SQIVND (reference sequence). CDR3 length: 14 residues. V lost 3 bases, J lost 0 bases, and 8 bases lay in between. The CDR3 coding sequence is TGTGCCAGTAGTATTAGGCAGATGAACACTGAAGCTTTCTTT. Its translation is CASSIRQMNTEAFF.

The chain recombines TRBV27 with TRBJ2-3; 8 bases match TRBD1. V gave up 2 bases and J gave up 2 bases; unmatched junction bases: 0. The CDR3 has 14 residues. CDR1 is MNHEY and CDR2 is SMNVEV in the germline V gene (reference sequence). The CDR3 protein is CASSLQGATDTQYF. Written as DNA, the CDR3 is TGTGCCAGCAGTTTACAGGGGGCCACAGATACGCAGTATTTT.

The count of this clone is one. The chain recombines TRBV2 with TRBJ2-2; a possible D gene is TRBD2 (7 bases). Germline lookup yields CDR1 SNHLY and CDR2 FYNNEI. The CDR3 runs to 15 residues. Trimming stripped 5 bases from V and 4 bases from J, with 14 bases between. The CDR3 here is CASSLGGGLTGELFF. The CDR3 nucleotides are TGTGCCAGCAGTCTTGGGGGGGGCCTCACCGGGGAGCTGTTTTTT.

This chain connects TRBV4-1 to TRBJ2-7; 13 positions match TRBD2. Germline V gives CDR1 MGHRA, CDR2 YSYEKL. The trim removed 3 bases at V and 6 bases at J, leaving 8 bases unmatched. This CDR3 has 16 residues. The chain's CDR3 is CASSHGLAGVMGEQYF. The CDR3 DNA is TGCGCCAGCAGCCATGGACTAGCGGGGGTAATGGGCGAGCAGTACTTC.

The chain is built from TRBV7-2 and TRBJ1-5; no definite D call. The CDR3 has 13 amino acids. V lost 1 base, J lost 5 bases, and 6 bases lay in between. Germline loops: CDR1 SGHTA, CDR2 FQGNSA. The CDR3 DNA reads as TGTGCCAGCAGCTTAGTGGGCGATCAGCCCCAGCATTTT. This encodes CASSLVGDQPQHF.

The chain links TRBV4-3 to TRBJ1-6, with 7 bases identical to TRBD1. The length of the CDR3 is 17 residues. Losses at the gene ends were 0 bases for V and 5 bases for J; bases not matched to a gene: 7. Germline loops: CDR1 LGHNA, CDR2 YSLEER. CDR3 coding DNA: TGCGCCAGCAGCCAAGATAGTCGCACAGGGGATAATTCACCCCTCCACTTT. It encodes CASSQDSRTGDNSPLHF.

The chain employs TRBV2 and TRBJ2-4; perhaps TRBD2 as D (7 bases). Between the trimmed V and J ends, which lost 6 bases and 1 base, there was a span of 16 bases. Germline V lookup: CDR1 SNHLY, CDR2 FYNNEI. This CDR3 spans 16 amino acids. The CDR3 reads CASRLRGGSAKNIQYF. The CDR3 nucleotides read TGTGCCAGCAGACTAAGGGGGGGTTCCGCCAAAAACATTCAGTACTTC.

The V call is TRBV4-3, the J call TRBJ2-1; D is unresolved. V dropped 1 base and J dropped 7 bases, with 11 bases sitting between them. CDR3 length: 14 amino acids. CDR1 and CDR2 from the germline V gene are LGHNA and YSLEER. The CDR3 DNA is TGCGCCAGCAGCCAAGGCCAAACACTTAATGAGCAGTTCTTC. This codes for CASSQGQTLNEQFF.

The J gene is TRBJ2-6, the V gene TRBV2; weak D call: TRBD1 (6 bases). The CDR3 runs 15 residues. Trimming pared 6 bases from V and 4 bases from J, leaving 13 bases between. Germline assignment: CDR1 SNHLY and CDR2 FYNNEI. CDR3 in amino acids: CASRGTQRGANVLTF. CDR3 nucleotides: TGTGCCAGCAGGGGGACACAGCGCGGGGCCAACGTCCTGACTTTC.

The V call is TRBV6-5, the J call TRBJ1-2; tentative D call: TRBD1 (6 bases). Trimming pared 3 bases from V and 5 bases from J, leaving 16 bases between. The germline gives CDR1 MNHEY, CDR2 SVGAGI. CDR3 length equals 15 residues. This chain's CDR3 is CASSYRGTGSYGYTF. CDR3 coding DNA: TGTGCCAGCAGTTATAGGGGGACCGGGAGTTATGGCTACACCTTC.

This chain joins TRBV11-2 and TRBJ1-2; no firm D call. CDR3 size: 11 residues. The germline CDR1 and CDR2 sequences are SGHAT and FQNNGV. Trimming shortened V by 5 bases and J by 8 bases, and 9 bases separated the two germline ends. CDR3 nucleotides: TGTGCCAGCAGCGCCCCTGGGGGCTACACCTTC. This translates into CASSAPGGYTF.

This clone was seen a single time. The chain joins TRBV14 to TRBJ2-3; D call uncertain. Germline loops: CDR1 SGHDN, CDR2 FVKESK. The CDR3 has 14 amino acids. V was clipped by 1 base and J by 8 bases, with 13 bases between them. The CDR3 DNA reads TGTGCCAGCAGCCAAGGGGTGCGTTCGCCTACGCAGTATTTT. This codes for CASSQGVRSPTQYF.

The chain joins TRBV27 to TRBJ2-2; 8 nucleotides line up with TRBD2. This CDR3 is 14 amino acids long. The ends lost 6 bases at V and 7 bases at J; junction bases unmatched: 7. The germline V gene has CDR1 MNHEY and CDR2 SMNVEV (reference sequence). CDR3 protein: CASRNRGGFGELFF. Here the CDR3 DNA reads TGTGCCAGCAGAAATCGGGGGGGCTTCGGGGAGCTGTTTTTT.

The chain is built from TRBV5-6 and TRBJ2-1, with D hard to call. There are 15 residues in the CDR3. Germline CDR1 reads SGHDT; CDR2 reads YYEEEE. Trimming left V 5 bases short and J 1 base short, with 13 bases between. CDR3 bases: TGTGCCAGCAGTCGTGGCGGATTGTCCTACAATGAGCAGTTCTTC. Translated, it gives CASSRGGLSYNEQFF.

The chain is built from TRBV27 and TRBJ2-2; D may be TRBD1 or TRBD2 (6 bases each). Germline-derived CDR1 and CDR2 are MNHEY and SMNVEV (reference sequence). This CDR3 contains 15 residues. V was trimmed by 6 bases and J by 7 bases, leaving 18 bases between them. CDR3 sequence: CASRVGGIRDGELFF. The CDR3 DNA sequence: TGTGCCAGCAGGGTGGGGGGCATAAGGGACGGGGAGCTGTTTTTT.